The 18 T cell receptor beta chains in this list originate from one sample, sequenced in a study of beta chain features in type 1 diabetes. cDNA synthesis used the whole RNA isolate, giving expressed TCRB sequences. Here immunoSEQ multiplex PCR was the method, and the copy in TCRdb shows in-frame clones only, minus some. Of roughly 610,000 clones detected, 15% to 18% appear once; the ten largest clones hold around 0.095%. Sequenced: naive CD4+ T cells from blood. Receptors originate from a man younger than 35 in good health.

This clone showed up just once. The chain combines TRBV11-3 with TRBJ2-7, with D possibly matching TRBD1 (5 bases). The ends were cut back, 4 bases at V and 4 bases at J, with 17 bases in the middle. This CDR3 has 15 amino acids. Germline values: CDR1 SGHNT, CDR2 YENEEA. CDR3 amino acids: CASSYRDSSGYEQYF. Written as DNA, the CDR3 is TGTGCCAGCAGCTACCGAGACAGCTCCGGGTACGAGCAGTACTTC. Looking up the rest from reference TRBV11-3 and TRBJ2-7 gives the full variable domain: EAGVVQSPRYKIIEKKQPVAFWCNPISGHNTLYWYLQNLGQGPELLIRYENEEAVDDSQLPKDRFSAERLKGVDSTLKIQPAELGDSAVYLCASSYRDSSGYEQYFGPGTRLTVT.

Only a few counts were recorded for this clone. Other DNA sequences in the same sample also yield this CDR3. The chain uses TRBV9 and TRBJ2-1; D is uncertain. Trimming pared 0 bases from V and 1 base from J, leaving 8 bases between. The CDR3 has 15 amino acids. Germline CDR1 SGDLS, CDR2 YYNGEE. The CDR3 reads CASSVVGGSYNEQFF. As DNA, the CDR3 is TGTGCCAGCAGCGTAGTGGGTGGGTCCTACAATGAGCAGTTCTTC. The complete variable domain, with remaining parts taken from reference TRBV9 and TRBJ2-1, reads DSGVTQTPKHLITATGQRVTLRCSPRSGDLSVYWYQQSLDQGLQFLIQYYNGEERAKGNILERFSAQQFPDLHSELNLSSLELGDSALYFCASSVVGGSYNEQFFGPGTRLTVL.

The table lists this clone with a few counts. This chain connects TRBV28 to TRBJ2-7; tentative D call: TRBD2 (7 bases). CDR3 size: 13 residues. Trimming left V 11 bases short and J 2 bases short, with 16 bases between. In germline, CDR1 is MDHEN, CDR2 SYDVKM. The CDR3 loop reads CACGGGRAYEQYF. The CDR3 DNA sequence: TGTGCCTGCGGCGGGGGCCGAGCCTACGAGCAGTACTTC.

This clone turned up a few times. This CDR3 is CASSARRDSYNSPLHF. CDR3 bases: TGTGCCAGCAGCGCCAGACGGGACTCCTATAATTCACCCCTCCACTTT. The chain combines TRBV9 with TRBJ1-6, with D unclear. The V end was cut by 3 bases, the J end by 0 bases, with 10 bases between. CDR3 length: 16 amino acids. Germline CDR1 reads SGDLS; CDR2 reads YYNGEE.

This clone was seen a few times. The chain employs TRBV7-9 and TRBJ1-3; unclear D gene. The germline V gene encodes CDR1 SEHNR and CDR2 FQNEAQ (reference sequence). The CDR3 runs 13 residues. The V end lost 4 bases, the J end lost 3 bases, and 7 bases lay between the germline ends. CDR3 DNA sequence: TGTGCCAGCAGCTACCTGGGTGGAAACACCATATATTTT. This gives the protein CASSYLGGNTIYF. Together with reference TRBV7-9 and TRBJ1-3, the CDR3 gives the full variable domain: DTGVSQNPRHKITKRGQNVTFRCDPISEHNRLYWYRQTLGQGPEFLTYFQNEAQLEKSRLLSDRFSAERPKGSFSTLEIQRTEQGDSAMYLCASSYLGGNTIYFGEGSWLTVV.

V gene TRBV5-8 combines with J gene TRBJ2-3, with 8 bases lining up with TRBD2. CDR1 is SGHTS and CDR2 is YDEGEE in the germline V gene. Losses at the gene ends were 3 bases for V and 3 bases for J; bases not matched to a gene: 6. This CDR3 comprises 15 residues. This CDR3 reads CASSSGTGGTDTQYF. CDR3 nucleotide sequence: TGTGCCAGCAGCTCCGGGACGGGAGGGACAGATACGCAGTATTTT.

This clone has more than one count but fewer than ten. This chain connects TRBV5-4 to TRBJ1-1; the D gene is possibly TRBD1 (5 bases). Trimming cost V 4 bases and J 1 base, with 8 bases left between them. The germline V gene encodes CDR1 SGHNT and CDR2 YYREEE (reference sequence). CDR3 length: 13 amino acids. The CDR3 is CASSVTENTEAFF. The CDR3 nucleotides are TGTGCCAGCAGCGTGACAGAGAACACTGAAGCTTTCTTT.

This clone was picked up a small number of times. DNA of the CDR3: TGTGCCGGAGCAGATGGACAGGAGGAGACCCAGTACTTC. Amino acid sequence: CAGADGQEETQYF. This rearrangement joins TRBV5-4 to TRBJ2-5; 7 bases fit TRBD1. V gave up 10 bases and J gave up 5 bases; unmatched junction bases: 11. The CDR3 runs 13 residues. CDR1 SGHNT and CDR2 YYREEE come from the germline V gene (reference sequence).

This clone has a handful of counts. The chain has TRBV6-1 and TRBJ2-3, with D possibly TRBD2 on 6 matching bases. The V gene lost 6 bases and the J gene lost 1 base, with 14 bases spanning the gap. CDR3 length equals 15 residues. The germline gives CDR1 MNHNS, CDR2 SASEGT. The CDR3 nucleotides are TGTGCCAGCAGAGTATGGGGGGTCCGCACAGATACGCAGTATTTT. It is translated as CASRVWGVRTDTQYF.

V usage is TRBV28 and J usage is TRBJ2-3, with D hard to call. The V end lost 3 bases, the J end lost 4 bases, and 14 bases lay between the germline ends. CDR3 length: 15 residues. Germline V CDR1 and CDR2: MDHEN, SYDVKM. CDR3 loop: CASSLVALGADTQYF. The CDR3 region has the DNA TGTGCCAGCAGTTTGGTAGCTCTGGGCGCAGATACGCAGTATTTT.

This chain connects TRBV10-3 to TRBJ2-3; D is uncertain. Trimming pared 7 bases from V and 2 bases from J, leaving 10 bases between. The CDR3 length is 13 residues. Per germline, CDR1 ENHRY and CDR2 SYGVKD. This CDR3 reads CAINYGSTDTQYF. As DNA, the CDR3 is TGTGCCATCAATTATGGGTCCACAGATACGCAGTATTTT.

This chain connects TRBV27 to TRBJ1-5; D is perhaps TRBD1 (6 bases). V was clipped by 2 bases and J by 3 bases, with 8 bases between them. The V gene's germline CDR1 is MNHEY and CDR2 SMNVEV (reference sequence). CDR3 length: 14 amino acids. The CDR3 protein is CASSLRDNNQPQHF. The CDR3 bases are TGTGCCAGCAGTTTAAGGGACAACAATCAGCCCCAGCATTTT.

The DNA of the CDR3 is TGTGCCAGCAGCGTAACGGGGGACACAGATACGCAGTATTTT. Translated: CASSVTGDTDTQYF. V usage is TRBV9 and J usage is TRBJ2-3, with D possibly being TRBD2 (6 bases). Between the trimmed V and J ends, which lost 1 base and 2 bases, there was a span of 8 bases. The CDR3 spans 14 residues. Germline lookup yields CDR1 SGDLS and CDR2 YYNGEE.

The chain couples TRBV29-1 to TRBJ1-1, with D maybe TRBD1 (5 bases). V lost 4 bases and J 1 base, leaving 13 bases between the germline ends. Per germline, CDR1 SQVTM and CDR2 ANQGSEA. This CDR3 is 14 amino acids long. Here the CDR3 DNA reads TGCAGCGTTGTCCCGGGACTGCAGAACACTGAAGCTTTCTTT. Translating gives CSVVPGLQNTEAFF.

CDR3: CSVLGRTNYGYTF. CDR3 sequence (DNA): TGCAGCGTCTTAGGACGTACTAACTATGGCTACACCTTC. The genes are TRBV29-1 and TRBJ1-2; D is unclear. Trimming left V 6 bases short and J 0 bases short, with 11 bases between. This CDR3 is 13 amino acids long. Germline V gene lookup returns CDR1 SQVTM and CDR2 ANQGSEA.

This clone turned up a few times. This rearrangement joins TRBV4-3 to TRBJ2-2; perhaps D is TRBD1 or TRBD2 (5 bases each). Germline V CDR1 and CDR2: LGHNA, YSLEER. The CDR3 loop spans 16 amino acids. Between the trimmed V and J ends, which lost 0 bases and 6 bases, there was a span of 14 bases. The CDR3 reads CASSQDPLAGPGELFF. CDR3 DNA sequence: TGCGCCAGCAGCCAAGACCCCCTAGCAGGGCCCGGGGAGCTGTTTTTT.

This rearrangement joins TRBV1 to TRBJ2-1; the table's D call, TRBD2, has no DNA check behind it. TRBV1 is shown as a pseudogene. The CDR3 is made up of 19 amino acids. The CDR3 loop reads CTSSQGTSGGPIIYNEQFF. CDR3 bases: TGCACCAGCAGCCAGGGGACTAGCGGGGGCCCCATAATCTACAATGAGCAGTTCTTC.

Points on this clone: Within the sample, other DNA sequences also encode this same CDR3. The chain carries TRBV18 and TRBJ2-7; 10 bases map to TRBD1. Germline lookup yields CDR1 KGHSH and CDR2 LQKENI. The CDR3 consists of 15 residues. J lost 1 base, V lost 3 bases, and 3 bases had no gene match. CDR3 sequence reads: CASSPAGQGSYEQYF. DNA for the CDR3: TGTGCCAGCTCACCCGCGGGACAGGGGTCCTACGAGCAGTACTTC.